The source of this T cell receptor (beta chain) is a study of T cells after yellow fever vaccination. From the 5' RACE reads, TCRdb called clonotypes with MiXCR, one entry per CDR3 protein. The sample has about 220,000 distinct CDR3 sequences; approximately 6.3% are singletons. The CDR3 is 13 amino acids. Deletions cut 0 bases from V and 5 bases from J, with 9 bases between. Germline V gene data show CDR1 as SGHNT and CDR2 as YYREEE (reference sequence). This clonotype occurred a few times. Specimen: CD4+ T cells sorted from PBMCs, collected on the day of the yellow fever booster vaccination. The chain joins TRBV5-4 to TRBJ2-7, with D possibly TRBD2 on 6 matching bases. The sequence was collected from a man aged 25 to 40 who received the YFV17D yellow fever vaccine. Here the CDR3 reads CASSLELAHEQYF. In DNA, the CDR3 is TGTGCCAGCAGCTTGGAACTAGCTCACGAGCAGTACTTC.